Below, 20 T cell receptor beta chains from the same sample are listed, as sequenced in a study of blood T cell repertoires in COVID-19. The repertoire was sequenced with immunoSEQ multiplex PCR; TCRdb's copy has only in-frame clones and lacks some. In the table there are under 100,000 clones, 85% of which are singletons. Sequencing used peripheral blood. These TCRs come from a woman in her 70s with active or convalescent COVID-19.

The J gene is TRBJ2-5, the V gene TRBV11-3; the D is unclear. There are 15 residues in the CDR3. The germline V gene has CDR1 SGHNT and CDR2 YENEEA. Trimming removed 1 base from V and 5 bases from J, with 14 bases in between. CDR3 in DNA: TGTGCCAGCAGCTTAGGAAATAGTCCAACGGAGACCCAGTACTTC. As protein: CASSLGNSPTETQYF.

The rearrangement uses TRBV2 and TRBJ1-1; 9 bases are shared with TRBD1. CDR3 size: 15 residues. The V gene's germline CDR1 is SNHLY and CDR2 FYNNEI. J lost 1 base, V lost 2 bases, and 2 bases had no gene match. CDR3: CASSELGQGNTEAFF. In nucleotides, the CDR3 is TGTGCCAGCAGTGAATTGGGACAGGGGAACACTGAAGCTTTCTTT.

The chain employs TRBV7-2 and TRBJ2-3, with TRBD2 identical over 8 bases. Germline values: CDR1 SGHTA, CDR2 FQGNSA. The CDR3 consists of 15 residues. With 5 bases clipped from V and 4 bases from J, the junction kept 8 bases outside the gene matches. CDR3 loop: CASSNGGAAPDTQYF. In DNA, the CDR3 is TGTGCCAGCAGCAACGGGGGGGCGGCCCCAGATACGCAGTATTTT.

Here the CDR3 reads CASSFAPSGTGVSPLHF. The CDR3 DNA sequence: TGTGCCAGCAGCTTTGCCCCCTCTGGGACAGGGGTTTCACCCCTCCACTTT. V is TRBV5-8 and J is TRBJ1-6; 10 positions match TRBD1. This CDR3 spans 17 amino acids. The V and J ends lost 2 bases and 9 bases, in that order; junction bases with no gene match: 11. In germline, CDR1 is SGHTS, CDR2 YDEGEE. Together with reference TRBV5-8 and TRBJ1-6, the CDR3 gives the full variable domain: EAGVTQSPTHLIKTRGQQATLRCSPISGHTSVYWYQQALGLGLQFLLWYDEGEERNRGNFPPRFSGRQFPNYSSELNVNALELEDSALYLCASSFAPSGTGVSPLHFGNGTRLTVT.

CDR3 DNA: TGTGCCAGCAGCCCGAGCTCCTACAATGAGCAGTTCTTC. Its translation is CASSPSSYNEQFF. V gene TRBV11-3 combines with J gene TRBJ2-1; unclear D gene. Trimming left V 5 bases short and J 0 bases short, with 5 bases between. The CDR3 is 13 amino acids. Germline V gene sequence: CDR1 SGHNT, CDR2 YENEEA. The variable domain in full, with the rest retrieved from reference TRBV11-3 and TRBJ2-1, is EAGVVQSPRYKIIEKKQPVAFWCNPISGHNTLYWYLQNLGQGPELLIRYENEEAVDDSQLPKDRFSAERLKGVDSTLKIQPAELGDSAVYLCASSPSSYNEQFFGPGTRLTVL.

This chain links TRBV10-3 with TRBJ2-7; D gene ambiguous. V was cut by 2 bases and J by 7 bases, with 9 bases left in between. The CDR3 runs to 12 residues. The germline V gene encodes CDR1 ENHRY and CDR2 SYGVKD. CDR3: CAISETRWEQYF. The CDR3 nucleotides read TGTGCCATCAGTGAGACGCGGTGGGAGCAGTACTTC.

This chain connects TRBV11-2 to TRBJ2-5; TRBD2 might be the D (6 bases). The CDR3 runs to 16 residues. CDR1 and CDR2 from the germline V gene are SGHAT and FQNNGV. V was clipped by 5 bases and J by 2 bases, with 18 bases between them. The CDR3 region is CASSPGLASGQETQYF. The CDR3 nucleotides read TGTGCCAGCAGCCCTGGCCTCGCGAGCGGGCAAGAGACCCAGTACTTC.

This chain connects TRBV19 to TRBJ2-3, with 9 bases that match TRBD1. J gave up 1 base and V 3 bases, and 2 bases lay outside the gene matches. The length of the CDR3 is 15 residues. Germline CDR1 reads LNHDA; CDR2 reads SQIVND (reference sequence). CDR3 protein: CASSMGQGRTDTQYF. The CDR3, as DNA: TGTGCCAGTAGTATGGGACAGGGCCGCACAGATACGCAGTATTTT. Using reference TRBV19 and TRBJ2-3 for the parts outside the CDR3, the full variable domain is DGGITQSPKYLFRKEGQNVTLSCEQNLNHDAMYWYRQDPGQGLRLIYYSQIVNDFQKGDIAEGYSVSREKKESFPLTVTSAQKNPTAFYLCASSMGQGRTDTQYFGPGTRLTVL.

This chain uses TRBV5-1 with TRBJ2-2; maybe TRBD1 (5 bases). The CDR3 is 14 amino acids. V lost 4 bases and J 6 bases, leaving 13 bases between the germline ends. Germline CDR1 reads SGHRS; CDR2 reads YFSETQ. The CDR3 nucleotides read TGCGCCAGCAGCCCGCTGACAGCGCCCGGGGAGCTGTTTTTT. This sequence encodes CASSPLTAPGELFF.

CDR3 DNA: TGTGCCAGCAGTTTTAGGGGGGGCCTATTCACCACAGATACGCAGTATTTT. Translation: CASSFRGGLFTTDTQYF. V and J are TRBV27 and TRBJ2-3; the D gene is possibly TRBD2 (7 bases). In germline, CDR1 is MNHEY, CDR2 SMNVEV (reference sequence). CDR3 length: 17 amino acids. V dropped 3 bases and J dropped 2 bases, with 18 bases sitting between them.

The V call is TRBV5-6, the J call TRBJ1-2, with D possibly TRBD1 on 6 matching bases. Germline assignment: CDR1 SGHDT and CDR2 YYEEEE. Trimming pared 8 bases from V and 2 bases from J, leaving 16 bases between. The CDR3 sequence is 14 residues long. Here the CDR3 reads CASRPLGQNYGYTF. For the CDR3, the DNA is TGTGCCAGTCGCCCCCTCGGACAGAACTATGGCTACACCTTC.

The genes are TRBV28 and TRBJ1-4; D possibly corresponds to TRBD1 (5 bases). Trimming stripped 6 bases from V and 10 bases from J, with 18 bases between. CDR1 MDHEN and CDR2 SYDVKM come from the germline V gene. The CDR3 loop spans 14 amino acids. The CDR3 nucleotides read TGTGCCAGCAGCCCCCCCACGGGGGTGGTAAAACTGTTTTTT. This codes for CASSPPTGVVKLFF.

In this sample, this clone turned up a few times. The J gene is TRBJ1-2, the V gene TRBV6-5; 7 nucleotides agree with TRBD1. Trimming took 7 bases from V and 3 from J; bases not matched to a gene: 11. Germline CDR1 and CDR2: MNHEY and SVGAGI. The CDR3 runs 15 residues. The CDR3: CASIKEGRGDYGYTF. DNA for the CDR3: TGTGCCAGCATCAAGGAGGGCAGGGGGGACTATGGCTACACCTTC.

In this sample, this clone turned up once. Written as DNA, the CDR3 is TGTGCCAGCAGCTTAGCGCCAGGTGGAGAGACCCAGTACTTC. Amino acids: CASSLAPGGETQYF. This chain links TRBV7-2 with TRBJ2-5; D not certain. Trimming cost V 0 bases and J 4 bases, with 9 bases left between them. CDR3 size: 14 residues. Germline V gives CDR1 SGHTA, CDR2 FQGNSA.

V gene TRBV5-1 combines with J gene TRBJ2-7; TRBD1 aligns across 9 bases. V lost 5 bases to trimming and J lost 4 bases; unmatched junction nucleotides: 7. Germline assignment: CDR1 SGHRS and CDR2 YFSETQ. The CDR3 is made up of 14 amino acids. Here the CDR3 reads CASSEQGARYEQYF. In DNA form, the CDR3 reads TGCGCCAGCAGTGAACAGGGGGCGAGGTACGAGCAGTACTTC.

The V call is TRBV28, the J call TRBJ1-1, with TRBD1 identical over 7 bases. After removal of 6 bases from V and 0 bases from J, the junction contained 4 bases not matched to a gene. The CDR3 consists of 14 residues. The V gene's germline CDR1 is MDHEN and CDR2 SYDVKM. CDR3 bases: TGTGCCAGCAGACGGACAGGTTTGAACACTGAAGCTTTCTTT. Its translation is CASRRTGLNTEAFF.

The V call is TRBV5-1, the J call TRBJ2-7; TRBD2 agrees at 7 bases. J lost 2 bases, V lost 4 bases, and 9 bases had no gene match. The CDR3 spans 15 residues. CDR1 is SGHRS, CDR2 YFSETQ, per germline. This CDR3 is CASSPLPAGAYEQYF. The CDR3 nucleotides read TGCGCCAGCAGCCCCCTCCCCGCGGGGGCCTACGAGCAGTACTTC. The complete variable domain, with remaining parts taken from reference TRBV5-1 and TRBJ2-7, reads KAGVTQTPRYLIKTRGQQVTLSCSPISGHRSVSWYQQTPGQGLQFLFEYFSETQRNKGNFPGRFSGRQFSNSRSEMNVSTLELGDSALYLCASSPLPAGAYEQYFGPGTRLTVT.

The rearrangement joins TRBV19 to TRBJ2-1, with TRBD2 matching 8 bases. This CDR3 has 16 residues. CDR1 and CDR2 (germline): LNHDA, SQIVND (reference sequence). V lost 3 bases, J lost 0 bases, and 4 bases stayed unmatched. The CDR3 DNA is TGTGCCAGTAGTATTCGAGCGGGGGTCTCCTACAATGAGCAGTTCTTC. Its protein is CASSIRAGVSYNEQFF.

This clone has only one observation. CDR3 in amino acids: CASSLNGNTEAFF. In DNA, the CDR3 is TGTGCCAGCAGCTTAAACGGGAACACTGAAGCTTTCTTT. The chain combines TRBV7-2 with TRBJ1-1, with unresolved D. CDR3 size: 13 residues. The ends were cut back, 2 bases at V and 1 base at J, with 5 bases in the middle. The germline V gene has CDR1 SGHTA and CDR2 FQGNSA. The variable domain in full, with the rest retrieved from reference TRBV7-2 and TRBJ1-1, is GAGVSQSPSNKVTEKGKDVELRCDPISGHTALYWYRQSLGQGLEFLIYFQGNSAPDKSGLPSDRFSAERTGGSVSTLTIQRTQQEDSAVYLCASSLNGNTEAFFGQGTRLTVV.

This rearrangement joins TRBV18 to TRBJ2-7, with TRBD1 as a possible D gene (6 bases). The length of the CDR3 is 14 residues. Deletions cut 2 bases from V and 5 bases from J, with 13 bases between. In germline, CDR1 is KGHSH, CDR2 LQKENI. The CDR3 loop is CASSPIDRRDEQYF. CDR3 coding DNA: TGTGCCAGCTCACCAATCGACAGGAGAGACGAGCAGTACTTC.